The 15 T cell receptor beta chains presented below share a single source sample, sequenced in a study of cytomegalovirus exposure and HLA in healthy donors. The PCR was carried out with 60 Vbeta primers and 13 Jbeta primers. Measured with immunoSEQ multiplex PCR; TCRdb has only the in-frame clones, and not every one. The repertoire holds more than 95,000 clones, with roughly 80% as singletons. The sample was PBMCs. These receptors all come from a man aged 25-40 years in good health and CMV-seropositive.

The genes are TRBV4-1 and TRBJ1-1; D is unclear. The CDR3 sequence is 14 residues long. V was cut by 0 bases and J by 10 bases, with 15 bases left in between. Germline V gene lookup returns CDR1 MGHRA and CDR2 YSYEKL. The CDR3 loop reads CASSQDREGRRAFF. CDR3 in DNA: TGCGCCAGCAGCCAAGATCGCGAAGGGAGGCGAGCTTTCTTT.

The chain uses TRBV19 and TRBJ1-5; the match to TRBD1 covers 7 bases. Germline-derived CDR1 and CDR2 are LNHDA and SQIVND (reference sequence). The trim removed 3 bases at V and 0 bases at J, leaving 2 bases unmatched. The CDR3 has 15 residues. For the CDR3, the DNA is TGTGCCAGTAGTATTAGGGGGCCTAGCAATCAGCCCCAGCATTTT. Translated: CASSIRGPSNQPQHF.

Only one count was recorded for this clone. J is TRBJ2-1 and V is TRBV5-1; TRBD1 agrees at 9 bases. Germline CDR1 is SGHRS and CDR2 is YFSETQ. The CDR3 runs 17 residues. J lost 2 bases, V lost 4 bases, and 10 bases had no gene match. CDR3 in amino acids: CASSGKTGGFAYNEQFF. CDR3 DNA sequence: TGCGCCAGCAGCGGCAAAACAGGGGGCTTCGCCTACAATGAGCAGTTCTTC.

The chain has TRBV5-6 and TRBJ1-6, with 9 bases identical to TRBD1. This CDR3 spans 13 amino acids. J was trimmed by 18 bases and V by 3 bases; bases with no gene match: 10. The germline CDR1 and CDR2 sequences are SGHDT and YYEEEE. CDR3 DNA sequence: TGTGCCAGCAGCTCGGACAGGGGCCCTGCCAGCCACTTT. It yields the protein CASSSDRGPASHF.

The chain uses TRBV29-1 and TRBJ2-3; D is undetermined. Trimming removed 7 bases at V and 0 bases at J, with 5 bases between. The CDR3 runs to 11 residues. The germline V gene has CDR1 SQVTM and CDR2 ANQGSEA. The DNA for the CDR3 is TGCAGCGCCTTTAGCACAGATACGCAGTATTTT. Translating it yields CSAFSTDTQYF.

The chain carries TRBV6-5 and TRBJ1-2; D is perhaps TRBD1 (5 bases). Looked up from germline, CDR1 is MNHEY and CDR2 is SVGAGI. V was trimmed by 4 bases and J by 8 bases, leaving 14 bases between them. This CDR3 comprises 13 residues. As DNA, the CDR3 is TGTGCCAGCAGTTCCCGGGGGTCTAACGGCTACACCTTC. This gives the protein CASSSRGSNGYTF.

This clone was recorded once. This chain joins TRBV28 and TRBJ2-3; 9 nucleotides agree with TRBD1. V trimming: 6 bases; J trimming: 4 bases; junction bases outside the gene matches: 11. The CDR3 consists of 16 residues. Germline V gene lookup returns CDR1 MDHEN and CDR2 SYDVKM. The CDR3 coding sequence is TGTGCCAGCAGGCCTCGACAGGGGGGGAGCTCAGATACGCAGTATTTT. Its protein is CASRPRQGGSSDTQYF.

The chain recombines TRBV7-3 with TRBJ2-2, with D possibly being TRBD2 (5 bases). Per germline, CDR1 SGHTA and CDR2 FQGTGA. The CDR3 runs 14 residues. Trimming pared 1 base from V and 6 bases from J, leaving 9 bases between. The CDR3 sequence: CASSLIDGAGELFF. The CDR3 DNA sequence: TGTGCCAGCAGCTTAATAGACGGGGCCGGGGAGCTGTTTTTT.

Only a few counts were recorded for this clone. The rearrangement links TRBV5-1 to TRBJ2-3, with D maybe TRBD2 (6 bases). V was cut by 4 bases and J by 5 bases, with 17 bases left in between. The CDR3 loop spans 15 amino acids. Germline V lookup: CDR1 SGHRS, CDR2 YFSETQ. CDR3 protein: CASSRERRGIDTQYF. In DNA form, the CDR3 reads TGCGCCAGCAGCCGAGAGAGGAGGGGTATAGATACGCAGTATTTT.

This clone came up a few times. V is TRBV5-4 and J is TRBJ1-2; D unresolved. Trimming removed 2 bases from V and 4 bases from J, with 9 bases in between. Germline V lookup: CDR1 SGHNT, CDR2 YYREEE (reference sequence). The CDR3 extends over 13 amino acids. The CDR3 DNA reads TGTGCCAGCAGCTTCGACATCGGCTATGGCTACACCTTC. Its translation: CASSFDIGYGYTF.

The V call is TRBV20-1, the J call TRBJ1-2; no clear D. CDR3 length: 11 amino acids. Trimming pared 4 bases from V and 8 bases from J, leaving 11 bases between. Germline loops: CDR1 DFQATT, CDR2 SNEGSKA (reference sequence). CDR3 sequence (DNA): TGCAGTGCTAACGCGATTTACGGCTACACCTTC. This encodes CSANAIYGYTF.

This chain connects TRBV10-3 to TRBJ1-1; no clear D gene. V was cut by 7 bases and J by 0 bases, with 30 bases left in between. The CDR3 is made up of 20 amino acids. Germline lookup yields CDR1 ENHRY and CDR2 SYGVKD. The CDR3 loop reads CAITSGPGPRVKQMNTEAFF. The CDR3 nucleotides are TGTGCCATCACCAGCGGACCTGGACCGAGGGTAAAACAAATGAACACTGAAGCTTTCTTT.

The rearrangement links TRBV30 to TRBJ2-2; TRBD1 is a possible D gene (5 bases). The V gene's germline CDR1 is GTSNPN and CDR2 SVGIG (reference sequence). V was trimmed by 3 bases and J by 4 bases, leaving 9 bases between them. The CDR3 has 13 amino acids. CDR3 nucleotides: TGTGCCTGGAGAGGGGTGGGCACCGGGGAGCTGTTTTTT. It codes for CAWRGVGTGELFF.

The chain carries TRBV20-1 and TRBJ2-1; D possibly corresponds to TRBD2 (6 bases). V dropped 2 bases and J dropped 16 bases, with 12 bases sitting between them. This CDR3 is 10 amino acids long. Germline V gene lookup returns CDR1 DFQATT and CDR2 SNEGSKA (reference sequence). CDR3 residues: CSARRLGSFF. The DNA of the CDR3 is TGCAGTGCTAGACGACTAGGGAGCTTCTTC.

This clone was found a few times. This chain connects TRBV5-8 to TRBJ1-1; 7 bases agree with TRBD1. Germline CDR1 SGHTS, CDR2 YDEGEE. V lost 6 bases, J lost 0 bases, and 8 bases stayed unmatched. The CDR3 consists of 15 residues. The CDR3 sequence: CASTNRGSMNTEAFF. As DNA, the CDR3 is TGTGCCAGCACCAACAGGGGATCCATGAACACTGAAGCTTTCTTT.